This record looks at one TCR beta chain sequence and its context. Germline trimming cut 4 bases from V and 7 bases from J; bases unmatched to any gene: 13. The CDR3 has 16 residues. The germline V gene has CDR1 MDHEN and CDR2 SYDVKM. The data were produced by immunoSEQ multiplex PCR, yet TCRdb's version contains in-frame clones alone and is incomplete. Of about 200,000 clones listed, approximately 86% are singletons. The sample originates from a study of blood T cell repertoires in COVID-19. This chain connects TRBV28 to TRBJ1-3, with 7 bases identical to TRBD1. Sequencing was carried out using peripheral blood. The clonotype comes from a man aged 55-75 years with COVID-19, enrolled during active disease. This CDR3 reads CASSSQSTGRGNTIYF. The CDR3 region has the DNA TGTGCCAGCAGTTCTCAATCGACAGGGAGAGGGAACACCATATATTTT.